Sequencing of this T cell receptor (beta chain) was carried out in a study of cytomegalovirus exposure and HLA in healthy donors. The CDR3 runs to 16 residues. The germline CDR1 and CDR2 sequences are MNHNS and SASEGT. V lost 2 bases, J lost 4 bases, and 9 bases stayed unmatched. Study outcomes and limitations: Later, TCR association rates were found to vary by HLA locus, highest for DRB1 and lowest for HLA-C.

The study ran its PCR with 60 Vbeta and 13 Jbeta primers. TCRdb keeps only in-frame clones here, not all; method: immunoSEQ multiplex PCR. The data include roughly 76,000 clones; the top ten clones carry roughly 2.4%. In regard to this clone: Antigen unknown.

V is TRBV6-1 and J is TRBJ2-5; 8 nucleotides match TRBD1. Sequencing was done on a sample of PBMCs. This TCR came from a female donor in good health and CMV-seropositive. CDR3 protein: CASSERLGQGIETQYF. The CDR3 bases are TGTGCCAGCAGTGAAAGGTTAGGACAGGGAATAGAGACCCAGTACTTC.